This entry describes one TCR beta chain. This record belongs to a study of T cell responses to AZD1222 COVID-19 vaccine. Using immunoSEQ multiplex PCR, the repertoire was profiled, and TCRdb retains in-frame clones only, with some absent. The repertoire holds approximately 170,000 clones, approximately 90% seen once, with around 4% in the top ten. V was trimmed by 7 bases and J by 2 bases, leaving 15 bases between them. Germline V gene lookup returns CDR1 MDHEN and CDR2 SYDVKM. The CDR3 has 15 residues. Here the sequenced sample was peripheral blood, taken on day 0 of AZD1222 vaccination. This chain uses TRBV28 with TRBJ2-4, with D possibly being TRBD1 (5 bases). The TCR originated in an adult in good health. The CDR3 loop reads CASMGLGGPKNIQYF. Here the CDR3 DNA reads TGTGCCAGCATGGGGCTAGGTGGGCCCAAAAACATTCAGTACTTC.